The clone carrying this T cell receptor beta chain appeared a few times. Antigen: not known. The sample comes from a study of T cell repertoires in cytomegalovirus infection. Across the whole study: Public TCR beta signature analysis indicated the presence of both CMV infection and matching HLA type. Study outcomes and limitations: Identification of carriers of CMV plus the relevant HLA was achieved through cumulative public TCR beta family frequency. CMV-specific TCR beta clonotypes restricted by HLA-C dominated the ex vivo response.

TCRdb re-analysed the reads in MiXCR, keeping a single row per CDR3 protein. The sample contains about 120,000 distinct CDR3 sequences, roughly a tenth of which appear only once. V was trimmed by 0 bases and J by 4 bases, leaving 9 bases between them. Germline CDR1 reads SGHVS; CDR2 reads FNYEAQ. The CDR3 has 14 amino acids. Sequencing was carried out using PBMCs, sequenced either directly or after in vitro stimulation (not recorded which). The chain is built from TRBV7-6 and TRBJ1-1; possible D gene TRBD1, 5 bases. This clonotype originated in a human donor in good health (CMV status not recorded). Some clones in this sample may be carry-over from other donors' samples. Here the CDR3 reads CASSLAREATEAFF. The CDR3 coding sequence is TGTGCCAGCAGCTTAGCCAGGGAAGCCACTGAAGCTTTCTTT. Based on the CDR3 plus reference TRBV7-6 and TRBJ1-1, the full variable domain is GAGVSQSPRYKVTKRGQDVALRCDPISGHVSLYWYRQALGQGPEFLTYFNYEAQQDKSGLPNDRFSAERPEGSISTLTIQRTEQRDSAMYRCASSLAREATEAFFGQGTRLTVV.